This T cell receptor (beta chain) was profiled in a study of blood T cell repertoires in COVID-19. The protocol was immunoSEQ multiplex PCR, while the TCRdb copy is restricted to in-frame clones and leaves out a portion. Here the sample spans about 470,000 clones, 87% being singletons. The CDR3 runs to 16 residues. The ends were cut back, 3 bases at V and 7 bases at J, with 20 bases in the middle. Germline V gene data show CDR1 as SGDLS and CDR2 as YYNGEE. The source is a woman aged 18-29 years who had recovered from COVID-19. Sequencing was done on a sample of PBMCs or T cells enriched from blood (not recorded which). This chain uses TRBV9 with TRBJ2-1, with TRBD2 as a possible D gene (6 bases). The CDR3 is CASSERAGTGENEQFF. In nucleotides, the CDR3 is TGTGCCAGCAGCGAGAGGGCCGGGACTGGAGAAAATGAGCAGTTCTTC.